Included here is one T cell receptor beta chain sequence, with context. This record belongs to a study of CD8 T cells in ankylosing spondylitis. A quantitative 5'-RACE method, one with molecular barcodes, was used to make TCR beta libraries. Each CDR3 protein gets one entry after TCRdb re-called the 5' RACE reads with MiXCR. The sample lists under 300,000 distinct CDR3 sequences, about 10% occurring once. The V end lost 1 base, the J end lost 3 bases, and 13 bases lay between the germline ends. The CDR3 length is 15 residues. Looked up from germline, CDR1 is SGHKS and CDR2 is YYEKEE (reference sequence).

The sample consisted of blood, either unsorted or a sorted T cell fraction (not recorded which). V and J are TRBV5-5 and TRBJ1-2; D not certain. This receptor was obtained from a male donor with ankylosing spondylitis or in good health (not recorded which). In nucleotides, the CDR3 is TGTGCCAGCAGCTTGCTTCCAGGTCGCGACTATGGCTACACCTTC. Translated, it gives CASSLLPGRDYGYTF.